The 28 T cell receptor beta chains below all came from one sample that was sequenced in a study of T cell changes during pregnancy in multiple sclerosis. The assay was immunoSEQ multiplex PCR, and TCRdb's table has in-frame clones only and misses some. The sample has roughly 30,000 clones, just over 90% seen once; the top ten hold about 0.41%. Sequenced here: CD4+ T cells from peripheral blood mononuclear cells, sampled in the second trimester of pregnancy. The receptor source for this set is a female donor with multiple sclerosis, enrolled in a pregnancy study.

This rearrangement joins TRBV7-8 to TRBJ2-7; 9 bases map to TRBD1. The CDR3 sequence is 17 residues long. The germline V gene has CDR1 SGHVS and CDR2 FQNEAQ. V was clipped by 2 bases and J by 4 bases; unmatched bases: 12. The CDR3 coding sequence is TGTGCCAGCAGCTTACTGACAAGGACAGGGGTGAGGTACGAGCAGTACTTC. Translation: CASSLLTRTGVRYEQYF.

The CDR3 sequence: CASSRGRQGLGDTQYF. The CDR3 bases are TGCGCCAGCAGCCGCGGCCGACAGGGGCTTGGAGATACGCAGTATTTT. The chain joins TRBV5-1 to TRBJ2-3, with 8 nucleotides matching TRBD1. CDR1 and CDR2 from the germline V gene are SGHRS and YFSETQ. Trimming took 4 bases from V and 5 from J; bases not matched to a gene: 12. The CDR3 totals 16 residues.

The rearrangement links TRBV4-3 to TRBJ2-2, with 13 bases identical to TRBD2. The CDR3 runs 17 residues. Germline V gene sequence: CDR1 LGHNA, CDR2 YSLEER. With 2 bases clipped from V and 7 bases from J, the junction kept 7 bases outside the gene matches. The CDR3 bases are TGCGCCAGCAGCCAAACGACTAGCGGGAGGTATAACGGGGAGCTGTTTTTT. Amino acid sequence: CASSQTTSGRYNGELFF.

The chain has TRBV7-3 and TRBJ2-2; the match to TRBD1 covers 8 bases. The CDR3 is 13 amino acids. Germline assignment: CDR1 SGHTA and CDR2 FQGTGA. The ends lost 5 bases at V and 6 bases at J; junction bases unmatched: 2. CDR3 nucleotides: TGTGCCAGCAGCCCCAGGGGGCCCGGGGAGCTGTTTTTT. Translating it yields CASSPRGPGELFF.

The V gene is TRBV10-3, the J gene TRBJ2-1; 14 nucleotides match TRBD2. Germline V gives CDR1 ENHRY, CDR2 SYGVKD. The CDR3 is 19 residues long. Unmatched junction bases numbered 12, after V lost 0 bases and J lost 8 bases. CDR3 coding DNA: TGTGCCATCAGTGAGTCGGGAGGGGGACTAGCGGGAGCGGGGCATGAGCAGTTCTTC. Translating gives CAISESGGGLAGAGHEQFF.

The chain uses TRBV6-6 and TRBJ1-2; 9 bases map to TRBD1. Trimming took 6 bases from V and 7 from J; bases not matched to a gene: 12. The CDR3 runs to 15 residues. CDR1 and CDR2 from the germline V gene are MNHNY and SVGAGI (reference sequence). CDR3 coding DNA: TGTGCCAGCAGACAAACAACAGGGGGCAGGGGTGGCTACACCTTC. Amino acids: CASRQTTGGRGGYTF.

V is TRBV5-6 and J is TRBJ1-2, with 8 positions matching TRBD1. J gave up 7 bases and V 4 bases, and 9 bases lay outside the gene matches. The CDR3 loop spans 14 amino acids. Germline CDR1 SGHDT, CDR2 YYEEEE. DNA for the CDR3: TGTGCCAGCAGCACCCGGGACAGGCCTGCTGGCTACACCTTC. It translates to CASSTRDRPAGYTF.

This chain connects TRBV27 to TRBJ2-1, with 15 bases fitting TRBD2. CDR1 is MNHEY, CDR2 SMNVEV, per germline (reference sequence). The trim removed 3 bases at V and 6 bases at J, leaving 3 bases unmatched. The CDR3 has 16 amino acids. DNA for the CDR3: TGTGCCAGCAGTTTTTCGGGACTAGCGGGAGGCAATGAGCAGTTCTTC. This translates into CASSFSGLAGGNEQFF.

This clone was detected once. This chain connects TRBV7-3 to TRBJ2-1, with 10 bases lining up with TRBD2. J gave up 3 bases and V 5 bases, and 4 bases lay outside the gene matches. The germline V gene encodes CDR1 SGHTA and CDR2 FQGTGA. The CDR3 is 15 residues long. Here the CDR3 DNA reads TGTGCCAGCAGCCCCGGACTAGCGGACTACAATGAGCAGTTCTTC. Protein: CASSPGLADYNEQFF.

This chain links TRBV5-1 with TRBJ2-3; 7 bases fit TRBD2. V lost 5 bases, J lost 14 bases, and 11 bases stayed unmatched. Per germline, CDR1 SGHRS and CDR2 YFSETQ. The CDR3 consists of 12 residues. The CDR3 region is CASRRDYEKRYF. The CDR3 DNA is TGCGCCAGCAGACGGGACTATGAGAAGCGGTATTTT.

This clone was picked up one time. The chain has TRBV19 and TRBJ1-4; no definite D call. CDR1 and CDR2 (germline): LNHDA, SQIVND (reference sequence). V was trimmed by 2 bases and J by 0 bases, leaving 10 bases between them. The CDR3 extends over 16 amino acids. The CDR3 DNA follows: TGTGCCAGTAGTATACAATTACAGACAACTAATGAAAAACTGTTTTTT. Its translation: CASSIQLQTTNEKLFF.

V gene TRBV27 combines with J gene TRBJ2-5; 10 positions agree with TRBD1. V was pared by 5 bases and J by 2 bases, with 5 bases of the junction left unmatched. This CDR3 contains 15 residues. Per germline, CDR1 MNHEY and CDR2 SMNVEV (reference sequence). The CDR3 sequence is CASSGTGDLQETQYF. The CDR3 DNA is TGTGCCAGCAGTGGGACAGGGGACCTACAAGAGACCCAGTACTTC.

This clone was counted once. This chain uses TRBV10-3 with TRBJ1-1; 7 nucleotides line up with TRBD1. J gave up 4 bases and V 6 bases, and 5 bases lay outside the gene matches. Germline CDR1 reads ENHRY; CDR2 reads SYGVKD. The CDR3 is made up of 13 amino acids. The CDR3 region is CAISGTAITEAFF. The CDR3 nucleotides are TGTGCCATCAGCGGGACAGCGATCACTGAAGCTTTCTTT.

This chain links TRBV13 with TRBJ2-1; maybe TRBD2 (7 bases). The germline V gene has CDR1 PRHDT and CDR2 FYEKMQ (reference sequence). The V end was cut by 0 bases, the J end by 4 bases, with 13 bases between. The length of the CDR3 is 16 residues. The CDR3 DNA reads as TGTGCCAGCAGCTTAGGCGGACGGGGGGCATACAATGAGCAGTTCTTC. It codes for CASSLGGRGAYNEQFF.

This clone was picked up one time. The J gene is TRBJ2-4, the V gene TRBV27; 13 bases line up with TRBD2. V lost 5 bases to trimming and J lost 6 bases; unmatched junction nucleotides: 10. This CDR3 is 17 amino acids long. Germline lookup yields CDR1 MNHEY and CDR2 SMNVEV (reference sequence). The CDR3 DNA sequence: TGTGCCAGCAGTACACCCGGACTAGCGGGAGAAAGAAACATTCAGTACTTC. It translates to CASSTPGLAGERNIQYF.

This sequence joins TRBV9 and TRBJ1-1; 7 bases are a match to TRBD1. After removal of 4 bases from V and 0 bases from J, the junction contained 6 bases not matched to a gene. Germline lookup yields CDR1 SGDLS and CDR2 YYNGEE. This CDR3 contains 15 residues. The chain's CDR3 is CASSTRDSLNTEAFF. The CDR3 DNA reads TGTGCCAGCAGCACTCGGGACAGTTTGAACACTGAAGCTTTCTTT.

The rearrangement uses TRBV11-2 and TRBJ2-3, with 8 bases identical to TRBD2. With V trimmed by 3 bases and J by 2 bases, 7 bases remained unmatched. This CDR3 region has 16 residues. Germline CDR1 and CDR2: SGHAT and FQNNGV. Here the CDR3 reads CASSFTMREDTDTQYF. The CDR3 DNA is TGTGCCAGCAGCTTTACTATGCGGGAGGACACAGATACGCAGTATTTT.

This clone counts as medium-sized (0.01 to 0.1%). The CDR3 reads CASSEARGLAGYRSSYEQYF. In DNA form, the CDR3 reads TGTGCCAGCAGTGAAGCAAGAGGACTAGCGGGCTATCGGTCTTCCTACGAGCAGTACTTC. This chain links TRBV2 with TRBJ2-7; 11 bases are shared with TRBD2. Germline-derived CDR1 and CDR2 are SNHLY and FYNNEI. V gave up 0 bases and J gave up 1 base; unmatched junction bases: 14. The CDR3 totals 20 residues.

The V and J genes are TRBV10-1 and TRBJ1-2, with TRBD1 identical over 10 bases. CDR1 is WNHNN, CDR2 SYGVQD, per germline (reference sequence). The CDR3 consists of 16 residues. The J segment lost 2 bases and the V segment lost 0 bases, leaving 3 bases of the junction unmatched. In DNA, the CDR3 is TGCGCCAGCAGTGAGTCGCTGGGACAGGGGAACTATGGCTACACCTTC. Its translation is CASSESLGQGNYGYTF.

This sequence joins TRBV6-1 and TRBJ1-1; 7 bases agree with TRBD1. This CDR3 comprises 14 residues. The V and J ends lost 3 bases and 8 bases, in that order; junction bases with no gene match: 9. The germline V gene encodes CDR1 MNHNS and CDR2 SASEGT. The CDR3: CASSEGTDLQEAFF. In nucleotides, the CDR3 is TGTGCCAGCAGTGAGGGGACAGACCTACAGGAAGCTTTCTTT.

The genes are TRBV18 and TRBJ1-2; 9 bases are a match to TRBD1. CDR3 length: 15 amino acids. CDR1 KGHSH and CDR2 LQKENI come from the germline V gene. Trimming cost V 2 bases and J 9 bases; bases outside gene matches: 10. This chain's CDR3 is CASSPSSGDRASYTF. The CDR3, as DNA: TGTGCCAGCTCACCATCGAGCGGGGACAGGGCGAGCTACACCTTC. The full variable domain, in which reference TRBV18 and TRBJ1-2 provide the parts outside the CDR3, is NAGVMQNPRHLVRRRGQEARLRCSPMKGHSHVYWYRQLPEEGLKFMVYLQKENIIDESGMPKERFSAEFPKEGPSILRIQQVVRGDSAAYFCASSPSSGDRASYTFGSGTRLTVV.

The genes are TRBV5-1 and TRBJ2-1, with TRBD1 identical over 10 bases. This CDR3 region has 14 residues. V dropped 4 bases and J dropped 2; count of bases not matched to a gene: 0. Germline lookup yields CDR1 SGHRS and CDR2 YFSETQ. In nucleotides, the CDR3 is TGCGCCAGCAGCGGACAGGGGGCCTACAATGAGCAGTTCTTC. This translates into CASSGQGAYNEQFF. The full variable domain, in which reference TRBV5-1 and TRBJ2-1 provide the parts outside the CDR3, is KAGVTQTPRYLIKTRGQQVTLSCSPISGHRSVSWYQQTPGQGLQFLFEYFSETQRNKGNFPGRFSGRQFSNSRSEMNVSTLELGDSALYLCASSGQGAYNEQFFGPGTRLTVL.

This sequence joins TRBV29-1 and TRBJ1-4; tentatively, D is TRBD1 (5 bases). V shed 0 bases and J shed 5 bases, with 16 bases lying between them. The CDR3 is made up of 16 amino acids. Germline V gene data show CDR1 as SQVTM and CDR2 as ANQGSEA. CDR3 amino acids: CSVEDLRERQNEKLFF. The CDR3 nucleotides read TGCAGCGTTGAAGATCTTCGGGAGAGACAGAATGAAAAACTGTTTTTT.

The chain couples TRBV4-2 to TRBJ2-2; 10 positions agree with TRBD2. This CDR3 comprises 15 residues. CDR1 is LGHNA and CDR2 is YNFKEQ in the germline V gene. Losses at the gene ends were 6 bases for V and 7 bases for J; bases not matched to a gene: 8. For the CDR3, the DNA is TGTGCCAGCAGGCTTTCTAGCGGGAGTATCGGGGAGCTGTTTTTT. This codes for CASRLSSGSIGELFF.

The genes are TRBV9 and TRBJ1-1; D is undetermined. Per germline, CDR1 SGDLS and CDR2 YYNGEE. The ends were cut back, 1 base at V and 1 base at J, with 8 bases in the middle. The CDR3 has 14 amino acids. The CDR3 DNA sequence: TGTGCCAGCAGCGTAAGAGAAAAGAACACTGAAGCTTTCTTT. Protein product: CASSVREKNTEAFF.

The V and J genes are TRBV19 and TRBJ1-1; D is unresolved. Trimming took off 1 base at V and 3 bases at J, with 6 bases between the two ends. The germline V gene encodes CDR1 LNHDA and CDR2 SQIVND (reference sequence). The CDR3 has 13 amino acids. The CDR3 coding sequence is TGTGCCAGTAGTATAGCCCCGTACACTGAAGCTTTCTTT. Its protein product is CASSIAPYTEAFF.

This sequence joins TRBV6-1 and TRBJ2-5, with 9 bases lining up with TRBD2. TRBJ2-7 explains the end of the DNA better; the J call may be wrong. Germline lookup yields CDR1 MNHNS and CDR2 SASEGT. This CDR3 region has 15 residues. The CDR3 loop is CASSQLAGSSYEQYF. In nucleotides, the CDR3 is TGTGCCAGCAGCCAACTAGCGGGCTCCTCCTACGAGCAGTACTTC.

This chain uses TRBV30 with TRBJ2-7; 8 bases fit TRBD2. This CDR3 contains 14 residues. The germline V gene encodes CDR1 GTSNPN and CDR2 SVGIG (reference sequence). V was clipped by 7 bases and J by 5 bases; unmatched bases: 13. For the CDR3, the DNA is TGTGCCTCTCTCCGGGAGGGAATGAGGAACGAGCAGTACTTC. It codes for CASLREGMRNEQYF.